The 25 T cell receptor beta chains given below trace back to one sample, sequenced in a study of technical replicates of blood from a few donors. Sequenced by immunoSEQ multiplex PCR; TCRdb stores in-frame clones only, minus some. The data contain around 60,000 clones, nearly 95% of them singletons. Sequencing used PBMCs. These receptors came from a human donor in good health. Some clones in this sample may be carry-over from other donors' samples.

The V call is TRBV7-8, the J call TRBJ2-7; 10 bases agree with TRBD1. Germline CDR1 SGHVS, CDR2 FQNEAQ. The CDR3 contains 15 residues. Trimming took 1 base from V and 5 from J; bases not matched to a gene: 5. The CDR3 nucleotides are TGTGCCAGCAGCTTAGTGCTGGGGACAGGGGACGAGCAGTACTTC. It specifies CASSLVLGTGDEQYF.

V is TRBV4-2 and J is TRBJ2-5; possible D gene TRBD1, 5 bases. Germline CDR1 LGHNA, CDR2 YNFKEQ. The CDR3 loop spans 14 amino acids. Trimming took off 0 bases at V and 5 bases at J, with 10 bases between the two ends. The CDR3 reads CASSQDRVGETQYF. The CDR3 bases are TGTGCCAGCAGCCAAGACAGGGTTGGGGAGACCCAGTACTTC.

The genes are TRBV15 and TRBJ2-2, with 12 nucleotides matching TRBD2. In germline, CDR1 is LNHNV, CDR2 YYDKDF (reference sequence). The CDR3 spans 21 residues. Germline trimming cut 0 bases from V and 0 bases from J; bases unmatched to any gene: 11. CDR3 in amino acids: CATSRDFGLAGFQTNTGELFF. DNA of the CDR3: TGTGCCACCAGCAGAGATTTTGGACTAGCGGGATTTCAGACGAACACCGGGGAGCTGTTTTTT.

CDR3 in DNA: TGTGCCAGCAGCGCCAGGGGGCGCCTGGGTGGGGCCAACGTCCTGACTTTC. It translates to CASSARGRLGGANVLTF. This sequence joins TRBV7-2 and TRBJ2-6, with 8 bases that match TRBD1. Germline V CDR1 and CDR2: SGHTA, FQGNSA. CDR3 size: 17 residues. V was clipped by 5 bases and J by 3 bases; unmatched bases: 9.

The rearrangement links TRBV4-3 to TRBJ2-5; 14 bases align to TRBD2. The germline gives CDR1 LGHNA, CDR2 YSLEER. The CDR3 totals 16 residues. V lost 0 bases, J lost 4 bases, and 1 base stayed unmatched. DNA for the CDR3: TGCGCCAGCAGCCAAGAGGGACTAGCGGGGGCAGAGACCCAGTACTTC. Its protein product is CASSQEGLAGAETQYF.

The chain joins TRBV7-9 to TRBJ1-1; no definite D call. Per germline, CDR1 SEHNR and CDR2 FQNEAQ (reference sequence). The germline V and J ends were trimmed by 5 bases and 1 base, with 8 bases remaining between them. This CDR3 has 13 residues. The CDR3 is CASSIRQNTEAFF. The DNA of the CDR3 is TGTGCCAGCAGCATCCGACAGAACACTGAAGCTTTCTTT.

The rearrangement joins TRBV10-3 to TRBJ2-2; a weak D match, TRBD2 (6 bases). Germline V gene data show CDR1 as ENHRY and CDR2 as SYGVKD. The CDR3 is 16 amino acids. Between the trimmed V and J ends, which lost 3 bases and 5 bases, there was a span of 16 bases. In DNA, the CDR3 is TGTGCCATCAGTGAAAGTAGCGGTGGTAGGACCGGGGAGCTGTTTTTT. It translates to CAISESSGGRTGELFF.

The chain couples TRBV5-6 to TRBJ2-1; perhaps TRBD2 as D (6 bases). CDR1 is SGHDT, CDR2 YYEEEE, per germline. V shed 3 bases and J shed 0 bases, with 10 bases lying between them. The CDR3 totals 15 residues. The CDR3 loop is CASSSAGSSYNEQFF. Written as DNA, the CDR3 is TGTGCCAGCAGCTCAGCCGGGAGCTCCTACAATGAGCAGTTCTTC.

The CDR3 DNA reads as TGTGCCAGCAGTCTGCAGGGGGTTGGAGAAAAACTGTTTTTT. This encodes CASSLQGVGEKLFF. The V and J genes are TRBV2 and TRBJ1-4; 7 bases line up with TRBD1. From germline, CDR1 is SNHLY and CDR2 FYNNEI. The CDR3 covers 14 residues. With 5 bases clipped from V and 8 bases from J, the junction kept 8 bases outside the gene matches.

This clone was recorded only once. A junction boundary mismatches the germline segment, possibly from a read error. The rearrangement links TRBV4-3 to TRBJ1-1; 9 positions agree with TRBD1. This CDR3 contains 12 residues. CDR1 LGHNA and CDR2 YSLEER come from the germline V gene. The CDR3 is CASSQDDRGLNF. CDR3 in DNA: TGCGCCAGCAGCCAAGACGACAGGGGGTTAAACTTT.

The chain joins TRBV7-3 to TRBJ2-5; 8 positions agree with TRBD2. The V gene end was trimmed by 0 bases and the J gene end by 5 bases; junction bases not matched to a gene: 5. The CDR3 is 15 amino acids. Germline V gives CDR1 SGHTA, CDR2 FQGTGA. CDR3 sequence reads: CASSLTAGEGETQYF. The CDR3 bases are TGTGCCAGCAGCTTAACAGCGGGAGAAGGGGAGACCCAGTACTTC.

The chain combines TRBV7-8 with TRBJ1-5; 8 nucleotides match TRBD1. This CDR3 spans 13 amino acids. The J segment lost 7 bases and the V segment lost 7 bases, leaving 6 bases of the junction unmatched. CDR1 SGHVS and CDR2 FQNEAQ come from the germline V gene. The CDR3 loop reads CASTQGAGQPQHF. As DNA, the CDR3 is TGTGCCAGCACCCAGGGGGCAGGGCAGCCCCAGCATTTT.

The chain employs TRBV19 and TRBJ2-3; TRBD1 matches 9 bases. Trimming removed 3 bases from V and 4 bases from J; junction bases left unmatched: 8. Germline V gives CDR1 LNHDA, CDR2 SQIVND (reference sequence). There are 16 residues in the CDR3. The CDR3 loop reads CASSIPGTGWADTQYF. The CDR3 region has the DNA TGTGCCAGTAGTATCCCCGGGACAGGGTGGGCAGATACGCAGTATTTT.

The V and J genes are TRBV18 and TRBJ1-2; D is perhaps TRBD1 (5 bases). Trimming took 4 bases from V and 4 from J, leaving 10 bases between them. The CDR3 runs 13 residues. Germline CDR1 and CDR2: KGHSH and LQKENI. This CDR3 reads CASSQLDTYGYTF. The CDR3 nucleotides are TGTGCCAGCTCACAACTGGACACCTATGGCTACACCTTC.

J is TRBJ2-2 and V is TRBV6-5, with TRBD2 identical over 9 bases. Germline CDR1 is MNHEY and CDR2 is SVGAGI. Trimming cost V 2 bases and J 7 bases; bases outside gene matches: 8. CDR3 size: 16 residues. The CDR3 sequence is CASSYGAGGLSGELFF. CDR3 nucleotides: TGTGCCAGCAGTTACGGTGCGGGGGGGCTTAGCGGGGAGCTGTTTTTT.

In its sample, this clone was seen once. The gene calls are TRBV30 and TRBJ2-3; TRBD2 aligns across 11 bases. Per germline, CDR1 GTSNPN and CDR2 SVGIG (reference sequence). V trimming: 3 bases; J trimming: 1 base; junction bases outside the gene matches: 0. CDR3 length equals 14 residues. The CDR3 region has the DNA TGTGCCTGGAGACTAGCGGGGGGCACAGATACGCAGTATTTT. The encoded protein is CAWRLAGGTDTQYF.

The rearrangement uses TRBV27 and TRBJ2-7; D is perhaps TRBD2 (6 bases). Germline CDR1 MNHEY, CDR2 SMNVEV (reference sequence). Trimming left V 6 bases short and J 1 base short, with 10 bases between. The CDR3 totals 13 residues. The CDR3 bases are TGTGCCAGCAGGGGACTCACATCCTACGAGCAGTACTTC. Amino acids: CASRGLTSYEQYF.

CDR3 sequence reads: CAISPRTSGGRDTQYF. The CDR3 nucleotides read TGTGCCATCAGCCCCCGGACTAGCGGGGGGCGGGATACGCAGTATTTT. J is TRBJ2-3 and V is TRBV10-3; 14 bases are shared with TRBD2. CDR1 is ENHRY and CDR2 is SYGVKD in the germline V gene. This CDR3 spans 16 amino acids. Germline trimming cut 6 bases from V and 6 bases from J; bases unmatched to any gene: 8.

The chain employs TRBV2 and TRBJ2-1; no firm D call. From germline, CDR1 is SNHLY and CDR2 FYNNEI. Trimming left V 10 bases short and J 4 bases short, with 20 bases between. The CDR3 contains 15 residues. CDR3 sequence (DNA): TGTGCCATCCAAAACATCCGGGTAGCATACAATGAGCAGTTCTTC. Protein: CAIQNIRVAYNEQFF.

The rearrangement uses TRBV7-2 and TRBJ2-6; no firm D call. This CDR3 contains 17 residues. CDR1 and CDR2 (germline): SGHTA, FQGNSA. V lost 1 base to trimming and J lost 1 base, with 11 bases between them. CDR3 in amino acids: CASSLVGHRSGANVLTF. Written as DNA, the CDR3 is TGTGCCAGCAGCTTAGTGGGCCATAGATCTGGGGCCAACGTCCTGACTTTC.

The V and J genes are TRBV5-1 and TRBJ1-1; D is unclear. CDR3 length: 12 residues. The germline gives CDR1 SGHRS, CDR2 YFSETQ. The V gene lost 5 bases and the J gene lost 8 bases, with 13 bases spanning the gap. As DNA, the CDR3 is TGCGCCAGCAGTCTTCCGCCGGGGGAAGCTTTCTTT. Its protein is CASSLPPGEAFF.

The chain links TRBV19 to TRBJ2-1, with 9 bases aligning to TRBD1. The CDR3 has 16 residues. Losses at the gene ends were 3 bases for V and 2 bases for J; bases not matched to a gene: 5. Germline V gene data show CDR1 as LNHDA and CDR2 as SQIVND (reference sequence). The CDR3 nucleotides are TGTGCCAGTAGTATCCGGGACAGGGTCCCCTACAATGAGCAGTTCTTC. Translating it yields CASSIRDRVPYNEQFF.

The CDR3 spells CASSISGTSGELFF. DNA for the CDR3: TGTGCCAGCAGCATTAGCGGGACATCCGGGGAGCTGTTTTTT. The V call is TRBV7-9, the J call TRBJ2-2; 8 bases align to TRBD2. The CDR3 runs to 14 residues. CDR1 is SEHNR and CDR2 is FQNEAQ in the germline V gene (reference sequence). V shed 5 bases, J shed 6 bases, and the junction held 5 bases outside the gene matches.

J is TRBJ2-5 and V is TRBV7-2, with TRBD2 matching 11 bases. The ends lost 6 bases at V and 5 bases at J; junction bases unmatched: 8. The CDR3 loop spans 15 amino acids. Germline assignment: CDR1 SGHTA and CDR2 FQGNSA. The DNA for the CDR3 is TGTGCCAGCAGTTATATAGCGGGGGGGCTGGAGACCCAGTACTTC. Amino acid sequence: CASSYIAGGLETQYF.

J is TRBJ2-1 and V is TRBV30; 11 nucleotides line up with TRBD2. The CDR3 has 15 amino acids. From germline, CDR1 is GTSNPN and CDR2 SVGIG (reference sequence). J gave up 2 bases and V 5 bases, and 5 bases lay outside the gene matches. The CDR3 DNA reads TGTGCCTGGCACTTAGCGGGAGGGCCCTACAATGAGCAGTTCTTC. It yields the protein CAWHLAGGPYNEQFF.